The 8 T cell receptor beta chains below all came from one sample that was sequenced in a study of T cells after yellow fever vaccination. Via MiXCR, TCRdb re-called the 5' RACE reads, giving one row per CDR3 protein. The table has approximately 340,000 distinct CDR3 sequences, about 8.7% seen once; the top ten hold under 20%. Sequenced here: PBMCs, sampled on the day of the first yellow fever vaccination. The receptors were gathered from a man aged 18 to 35 who received the YFV17D yellow fever vaccine.

This clonotype was seen at least ten times. The chain uses TRBV20-1 and TRBJ1-3, with D perhaps matching TRBD1 (6 bases). CDR1 and CDR2 (germline): DFQATT, SNEGSKA (reference sequence). Between the trimmed V and J ends, which lost 6 bases and 4 bases, there was a span of 19 bases. CDR3 length: 15 residues. The CDR3 DNA follows: TGCAGTGCATATACACTTCAGGGGAAGGGAAACACCATATATTTT. Its translation is CSAYTLQGKGNTIYF.

This clonotype was seen a few times. The chain recombines TRBV20-1 with TRBJ1-6, with a tentative D call TRBD1 (5 bases). The CDR3 has 14 residues. Germline V gives CDR1 DFQATT, CDR2 SNEGSKA (reference sequence). Trimming cost V 2 bases and J 6 bases, with 11 bases left between them. The CDR3 nucleotides read TGCAGTGCTAGAAGGCAGGGTGCTAATTCACCCCTCCACTTT. Amino acid sequence: CSARRQGANSPLHF.

The CDR3 DNA reads as TGTGCCAGCAGCTACCCAGTGGGAGTAGGTGGCTACACCTTC. Its translation: CASSYPVGVGGYTF. J is TRBJ1-2 and V is TRBV7-9; no reliable D call. V was pared by 4 bases and J by 7 bases, with 16 bases between. Germline V gene lookup returns CDR1 SEHNR and CDR2 FQNEAQ (reference sequence). CDR3 size: 14 residues.

This clonotype was found many times. The J gene is TRBJ1-2, the V gene TRBV7-2, with TRBD1 identical over 7 bases. This CDR3 is 16 amino acids long. Germline trimming cut 5 bases from V and 4 bases from J; bases unmatched to any gene: 13. The germline V gene encodes CDR1 SGHTA and CDR2 FQGNSA. The CDR3: CASSPHGGGQFYGYTF. CDR3 DNA: TGTGCCAGCAGCCCCCACGGTGGGGGACAGTTCTATGGCTACACCTTC.

This chain links TRBV2 with TRBJ1-5; D ambiguous. The CDR3 has 12 residues. Deletions cut 8 bases from V and 7 bases from J, with 12 bases between. CDR1 and CDR2 (germline): SNHLY, FYNNEI. The CDR3 coding sequence is TGTGCCAGCGCGGGGTTGGGACAGCCCCAGCATTTT. This gives the protein CASAGLGQPQHF.

The chain joins TRBV18 to TRBJ1-6; D uncertain. Trimming removed 1 base from V and 3 bases from J, with 19 bases in between. The CDR3 totals 19 residues. The V gene's germline CDR1 is KGHSH and CDR2 LQKENI. The CDR3 reads CASSPRHPAGWFYNSPLHF. As DNA, the CDR3 is TGTGCCAGCTCACCACGGCACCCAGCTGGTTGGTTCTATAATTCACCCCTCCACTTT.

The gene calls are TRBV4-3 and TRBJ1-5; D gene unclear. V was trimmed by 3 bases and J by 2 bases, leaving 8 bases between them. Germline CDR1 is LGHNA and CDR2 is YSLEER. This CDR3 has 14 residues. The CDR3 DNA reads as TGCGCCAGCAGCCAGGAGTTTGGCAATCAGCCCCAGCATTTT. Translation gives CASSQEFGNQPQHF.

This clonotype was picked up a small number of times. The chain uses TRBV27 and TRBJ2-2; TRBD2 aligns across 9 bases. This CDR3 region has 13 residues. Germline values: CDR1 MNHEY, CDR2 SMNVEV (reference sequence). The V gene end was trimmed by 7 bases and the J gene end by 3 bases; junction bases not matched to a gene: 0. The CDR3 region is CASKRGDTGELFF. The DNA of the CDR3 is TGTGCCAGCAAGCGGGGGGACACCGGGGAGCTGTTTTTT.